Following are 16 T cell receptor beta chains from one sample sequenced in a study of regulatory T cells in long-lasting Graves disease. Noted time point: newly diagnosed GD, antithyroid drugs for less than 3 months. RNA isolated from PBMCs was used to make the TCR library. Building the TCR beta libraries relied on iRepertoire HTBI primers, and CDR3 regions underwent Arm-PCR. TCRdb fed the multiplex PCR reads into MiXCR, producing one record per CDR3 protein. The sample consists of a few hundred thousand distinct CDR3 sequences, approximately 15% of them appearing once. These data are also associated with another study on T cells in Graves' hyperthyroidism and ophthalmopathy.

Material: peripheral blood mononuclear cells (PBMCs), obtained at new diagnosis, from a patient treated with antithyroid drugs. The receptors derive from a man aged 25-45 years with Graves disease.

This clonotype was detected a few times. The chain couples TRBV27 to TRBJ2-1; a weak D match, TRBD2 (6 bases). Germline CDR1 MNHEY, CDR2 SMNVEV (reference sequence). The CDR3 loop spans 14 amino acids. V was cut by 3 bases and J by 6 bases, with 12 bases left in between. The CDR3 sequence is CASSLAGLFNEQFF. CDR3 in DNA: TGTGCCAGCAGTTTGGCAGGACTATTCAATGAGCAGTTCTTC.

Many counts were recorded for this clonotype. The V call is TRBV30, the J call TRBJ1-1; TRBD1 matches at 7 bases. This CDR3 region has 12 residues. CDR1 and CDR2 from the germline V gene are GTSNPN and SVGIG (reference sequence). The J segment lost 8 bases and the V segment lost 1 base, leaving 4 bases of the junction unmatched. In DNA, the CDR3 is TGTGCCTGGAGTGAAACAGGGGCGGAAGCTTTCTTT. Translation gives CAWSETGAEAFF.

The chain combines TRBV27 with TRBJ1-5, with D hard to call. The CDR3 is made up of 15 amino acids. V was cut by 2 bases and J by 0 bases, with 8 bases left in between. Germline lookup yields CDR1 MNHEY and CDR2 SMNVEV (reference sequence). Here the CDR3 DNA reads TGTGCCAGCAGTTTAGCCCCCAATAGCAATCAGCCCCAGCATTTT. Translation gives CASSLAPNSNQPQHF.

This chain links TRBV27 with TRBJ2-3; 7 bases agree with TRBD1. CDR1 and CDR2 (germline): MNHEY, SMNVEV (reference sequence). This CDR3 comprises 20 residues. The V gene end was trimmed by 3 bases and the J gene end by 2 bases; junction bases not matched to a gene: 20. The CDR3 DNA sequence: TGTGCCAGCAGTTTCGGATACAGGGGACGAAGCACGTTTATCACAGATACGCAGTATTTT. Protein: CASSFGYRGRSTFITDTQYF.

This clonotype appeared many times. This chain uses TRBV15 with TRBJ2-6; 9 nucleotides match TRBD1. From germline, CDR1 is LNHNV and CDR2 YYDKDF (reference sequence). The CDR3 is 18 amino acids. The V gene end was trimmed by 1 base and the J gene end by 2 bases; junction bases not matched to a gene: 6. The CDR3 nucleotides are TGTGCCACCAGCAGAGTGAGGACAGGGGACCCTGGGGCCAACGTCCTGACTTTC. Protein product: CATSRVRTGDPGANVLTF.

This clonotype has at least ten counts. The chain couples TRBV11-3 to TRBJ2-4, with D uncertain. CDR3 length equals 14 residues. The ends were cut back, 5 bases at V and 1 base at J, with 9 bases in the middle. Germline values: CDR1 SGHNT, CDR2 YENEEA. The chain's CDR3 is CASSPGAAKNIQYF. DNA of the CDR3: TGTGCCAGCAGCCCAGGTGCGGCCAAAAACATTCAGTACTTC.

At least ten counts were recorded for this clonotype. The gene calls are TRBV30 and TRBJ1-2; D call uncertain. CDR1 is GTSNPN, CDR2 SVGIG, per germline (reference sequence). Trimming cost V 7 bases and J 5 bases, with 14 bases left between them. The CDR3 consists of 12 residues. This CDR3 reads CASPGTVYGYTF. The CDR3 bases are TGTGCCTCCCCTGGTACAGTTTATGGCTACACCTTC.

The sample holds many counts of this clonotype. The rearrangement uses TRBV15 and TRBJ1-2; D possibly corresponds to TRBD1 (5 bases). Germline CDR1 is LNHNV and CDR2 is YYDKDF (reference sequence). This CDR3 has 16 amino acids. V was trimmed by 3 bases and J by 2 bases, leaving 16 bases between them. The CDR3: CATSSRIKQANYGYTF. The CDR3 DNA reads as TGTGCCACCAGCAGCCGGATCAAACAGGCAAACTATGGCTACACCTTC.

This clonotype was seen ten or more times. Relative to the germline gene, one junction end is altered; a read error may explain this. The chain couples TRBV5-1 to TRBJ2-3; D possibly corresponds to TRBD1 (7 bases). Germline CDR1 is SGHRS and CDR2 is YFSETQ. The CDR3 loop spans 15 amino acids. The chain's CDR3 is CANSLEGARGDTQYF. The CDR3 nucleotides read TGCGCCAACAGCTTGGAGGGGGCGCGGGGAGATACGCAGTATTTT.

Note on this clonotype: Since a much larger clone is just one base distant, this may be a read error. This chain uses TRBV12-3 or TRBV12-4 with TRBJ2-1; a weak D match, TRBD2 (5 bases). The CDR3 contains 15 residues. This CDR3 is CTSSPEYLAHNEQFF. The CDR3 bases are TGTACCAGCAGCCCGGAGTACCTAGCCCACAATGAGCAGTTCTTC.

This clonotype appeared many times. CDR3 bases: TGCAGTGCCCACTCGGGTACAGGGTCCTCCTACGAGCAGTACTTC. Residues: CSAHSGTGSSYEQYF. The chain has TRBV20-1 and TRBJ2-7; a possible D gene is TRBD1 (6 bases). The CDR3 contains 15 residues. Trimming left V 6 bases short and J 0 bases short, with 18 bases between. Per germline, CDR1 DFQATT and CDR2 SNEGSKA (reference sequence).

This clonotype showed up many times. Mismatch with germline at one junction end may stem from a read error. This sequence joins TRBV5-1 and TRBJ2-2, with TRBD2 identical over 9 bases. The CDR3 is 15 amino acids. Germline loops: CDR1 SGHRS, CDR2 YFSETQ. The CDR3, as DNA: TGCGCCAGTAGCTGGTTAGCGGGAGACACCGGGGAGCTGTTTTTT. It yields the protein CASSWLAGDTGELFF.

V gene TRBV7-2 combines with J gene TRBJ1-2, with D possibly being TRBD1 (6 bases). The V end lost 5 bases, the J end lost 12 bases, and 19 bases lay between the germline ends. The germline V gene encodes CDR1 SGHTA and CDR2 FQGNSA. This CDR3 spans 13 amino acids. CDR3: CASSVPLFGGNTF. The DNA for the CDR3 is TGTGCCAGCAGCGTACCCTTATTTGGGGGCAACACCTTC.

There are many counts of this clonotype. The chain employs TRBV7-2 and TRBJ2-7; D is unclear. Germline CDR1 and CDR2: SGHTA and FQGNSA. The CDR3 spans 15 residues. The ends were cut back, 1 base at V and 4 bases at J, with 14 bases in the middle. CDR3 in amino acids: CASSLEDRTVYEQYF. CDR3 bases: TGTGCCAGCAGCTTAGAAGATAGAACGGTTTACGAGCAGTACTTC. Full variable domain (remainder filled in from reference TRBV7-2 and TRBJ2-7): GAGVSQSPSNKVTEKGKDVELRCDPISGHTALYWYRQSLGQGLEFLIYFQGNSAPDKSGLPSDRFSAERTGGSVSTLTIQRTQQEDSAVYLCASSLEDRTVYEQYFGPGTRLTVT.

This clonotype has ten or more counts. The rearrangement uses TRBV30 and TRBJ1-5, with 7 bases fitting TRBD1. After removal of 0 bases from V and 7 bases from J, the junction contained 6 bases not matched to a gene. CDR1 is GTSNPN, CDR2 SVGIG, per germline (reference sequence). The CDR3 consists of 14 residues. CDR3 bases: TGTGCCTGGAGTGTACTCCACAGGGGCCAGCCCCAGCATTTT. It codes for CAWSVLHRGQPQHF.

In its sample, this clonotype was seen many times. The rearrangement joins TRBV24-1 to TRBJ1-4; 9 bases match TRBD1. This CDR3 is built from 15 residues. V shed 2 bases, J shed 7 bases, and the junction held 4 bases outside the gene matches. From germline, CDR1 is KGHDR and CDR2 SFDVKD. The CDR3 nucleotides are TGTGCCACCAGTGATTCCGGGACAGGGTCTGAAAAACTGTTTTTT. The encoded protein is CATSDSGTGSEKLFF.